This T cell receptor beta chain was profiled in a study of Ad26.COV2.S vaccination and SARS-CoV-2 variants (dated by TCRdb to the early 2020s). Notes on the research overall: Vaccine-arm donors came from COV1001, a multicentre, randomized, double-blind, placebo-controlled phase I-IIa trial of Ad26.COV2.S in healthy adults. Trial participants were randomized into five groups of five, in which low-dose or high-dose Ad26.COV2.S was given once or twice, or placebo was given on both occasions. Ad26.COV2.S was administered intramuscularly at a dose of 5x10^10 or 1x10^11 viral particles, either as one shot or as two shots given 56 days apart. The specificity and breadth of SARS-CoV-2-reactive T cell receptors after Ad26.COV2.S vaccination were assessed by TCRbeta repertoire sequencing. A total of 32 samples were included in the TCR-sequenced set, comprising roughly 19 Ad26.COV2.S vaccine recipients, 5 placebo recipients and 8 SARS-CoV-2 convalescent individuals. Throughout the experiments and outcome assessment, investigators stayed blinded to trial group allocation. The paper as a whole reports these results and caveats: Comparable non-spike TCR breadth was observed between vaccine and placebo recipients, consistent with only spike being contained in the vaccine. It was noted by the authors that total T cell responses may have been underestimated by the TCR breadth and depth analyses. The study was not powered for comparison of responses between vaccine doses or regimens. Substantial breadth of spike-specific CD8+ and CD4+ T cell responses was reported after vaccination. Compared with placebo recipients, Ad26.COV2.S recipients showed higher spike-specific TCR breadth (P = 0.0014).

Based on the germline V gene, the CDR1 and CDR2 sequences are MRHNA and SNTAGT. V is cut by 3 bases and J by 3 bases, and the space between the germline ends is 10 bases. The CDR3 numbers 14 residues from cysteine through phenylalanine. CDR3 DNA is the only sequence kept; it has 42 bases, read in frame from the first base. The immunoSEQ Assay was used to sequence TCRbeta CDR3 regions. After extraction, genomic DNA underwent amplification by bias-controlled multiplex PCR, followed by high-throughput sequencing. Concerning the study's data processing: Collapsing and filtering of sequences were performed to quantify the absolute abundance of each unique TCRbeta CDR3 region. T cell fraction was estimated by normalizing TCRbeta template counts to usable DNA, with usable DNA measured through amplification of reference genes found in all nucleated cells. Repertoire TCRs were annotated as SARS-CoV-2-specific by exact matching of V gene, CDR3 amino acid sequence and J gene to a known reactive TCR set. The reference SARS-CoV-2 TCR set was derived from MIRA and filtered for enrichment in COVID-19-positive ImmuneCODE repertoires, a step that removed public or cross-reactive TCRs. Based on the MIRA antigens, annotated TCRs were further analysed at the level of specific ORF or position within ORF. Depth was the summed frequency of annotated unique rearrangements, while breadth was defined as annotated unique rearrangements over total unique productive rearrangements. Group comparisons of TCR breadth used two-sided Wilcoxon rank-sum tests. TCRdb holds this immuneACCESS table with in-frame rearrangements only. Some clones are missing; in checked studies, unresolved V genes explain under half, and the rest has no known cause. V and J calls plus clone size are reproduced from that table; the DNA served to infer D and trimming. This sample lists hundreds of thousands of clones; about 83% were detected once. About 7.1% of the sample is held by the ten biggest clonotypes.

This clone showed up many times. Its binding antigen is unknown. Base qualities were left out, and no much larger clone turns up one base away. The treatment or condition label here, explained by the study, means: some 20 received Ad26.COV2.S at low or high dose, single or two shots; about 5 received placebo; per-sample allocation not given. Repertoires of vaccine and placebo recipients were sequenced from samples taken on day 63 after the first injection. In Cohort 1b, around 23 adults aged 18-55 years were enrolled at a single site in Boston, USA, between 29 July and 7 August 2020. Ad26.COV2.S was a replication-incompetent adenovirus type 26 vector that expressed a prefusion-stabilized SARS-CoV-2 spike protein derived from the original Wuhan strain.

This clonotype originated in a person between 18 and 59 years old who received the Ad26.COV2.S COVID-19 vaccine or a placebo. The sequences come from peripheral blood, collected in a trial of Ad26.COV2.S vaccine versus placebo. The chain links TRBV6-4 with TRBJ2-3; perhaps TRBD2 is the D gene, with 6 bases matching. The CDR3 region has the sequence CASSEVGGTDTQYF. The DNA is TGTGCCAGCAGTGAGGTGGGAGGAACAGATACGCAGTATTTT.